This passage covers 20 T cell receptor beta chains from one sample sequenced in a study of cytomegalovirus exposure and HLA in healthy donors. Vbeta (60) and Jbeta (13) primers were used in the PCR. TCRdb's copy holds only in-frame clones and misses some; the assay was immunoSEQ multiplex PCR. The data hold around 300,000 clones, with 84% observed a single time. Sequenced: PBMCs. The receptors derive from a woman in her 40s in good health and CMV-seropositive.

The chain couples TRBV6-9 to TRBJ2-6, with D possibly matching TRBD1 (6 bases). CDR3 length: 19 residues. Trimming left V 6 bases short and J 0 bases short, with 21 bases between. CDR1 MNHGY and CDR2 SVAAGI come from the germline V gene. This CDR3 reads CASSRSQGSSFSGANVLTF. Here the CDR3 DNA reads TGTGCCAGCAGCCGATCACAGGGATCTTCCTTCTCTGGGGCCAACGTCCTGACTTTC.

V is TRBV5-1 and J is TRBJ1-6; weak D call: TRBD1 (5 bases). The V end lost 3 bases, the J end lost 9 bases, and 19 bases lay between the germline ends. The germline V gene has CDR1 SGHRS and CDR2 YFSETQ. The CDR3 extends over 16 amino acids. Here the CDR3 reads CASSYEPPGEGSPLHF. Here the CDR3 DNA reads TGCGCCAGCAGCTACGAACCCCCGGGGGAAGGTTCACCCCTCCACTTT.

The chain joins TRBV4-3 to TRBJ1-1, with D possibly matching TRBD1 (6 bases). Germline CDR1 LGHNA, CDR2 YSLEER. This CDR3 comprises 16 residues. Trimming took 3 bases from V and 5 from J, leaving 19 bases between them. The CDR3 reads CASSHEAAGARTEAFF. The CDR3 nucleotides read TGCGCCAGCAGCCATGAGGCGGCAGGGGCCCGGACTGAAGCTTTCTTT.

V is TRBV7-9 and J is TRBJ1-2; 7 positions agree with TRBD1. The V segment lost 4 bases and the J segment 4 bases; nucleotides outside the gene matches: 9. The CDR3 contains 15 residues. Germline V CDR1 and CDR2: SEHNR, FQNEAQ (reference sequence). CDR3 nucleotides: TGTGCCAGCAGCTCTGCCGGGACAGAAAGCTATGGCTACACCTTC. It specifies CASSSAGTESYGYTF.

This clone has only a few counts. The chain uses TRBV5-8 and TRBJ2-7; D is perhaps TRBD1 (5 bases). V was shortened by 2 bases and J by 3 bases, with 6 bases between the two germline ends. The CDR3 is 12 amino acids. Per the germline V gene, CDR1 is SGHTS and CDR2 is YDEGEE. CDR3 loop: CASSLQDYEQYF. Written as DNA, the CDR3 is TGTGCCAGCAGCTTACAGGACTACGAGCAGTACTTC.

This clone is a singleton in its sample. The chain combines TRBV7-2 with TRBJ2-7; TRBD2 is a possible D gene (5 bases). The V gene's germline CDR1 is SGHTA and CDR2 FQGNSA. This CDR3 comprises 14 residues. V was trimmed by 0 bases and J by 4 bases, leaving 10 bases between them. CDR3 residues: CASSLAGVNYEQYF. DNA for the CDR3: TGTGCCAGCAGCTTAGCGGGAGTCAATTACGAGCAGTACTTC. Full variable domain (remainder filled in from reference TRBV7-2 and TRBJ2-7): GAGVSQSPSNKVTEKGKDVELRCDPISGHTALYWYRQSLGQGLEFLIYFQGNSAPDKSGLPSDRFSAERTGGSVSTLTIQRTQQEDSAVYLCASSLAGVNYEQYFGPGTRLTVT.

The chain is built from TRBV29-1 and TRBJ1-2; possible D gene TRBD1, 5 bases. The CDR3 has 12 amino acids. The germline V gene encodes CDR1 SQVTM and CDR2 ANQGSEA. Trimming left V 4 bases short and J 4 bases short, with 10 bases between. The CDR3 sequence: CSVAGDAYGYTF. The CDR3 coding sequence is TGCAGCGTTGCGGGGGATGCCTATGGCTACACCTTC. The variable domain in full, completed from reference TRBV29-1 and TRBJ1-2, reads SAVISQKPSRDICQRGTSLTIQCQVDSQVTMMFWYRQQPGQSLTLIATANQGSEATYESGFVIDKFPISRPNLTFSTLTVSNMSPEDSSIYLCSVAGDAYGYTFGSGTRLTVV.

The chain links TRBV27 to TRBJ2-6; 9 positions agree with TRBD1. CDR1 is MNHEY and CDR2 is SMNVEV in the germline V gene (reference sequence). V lost 5 bases to trimming and J lost 4 bases; unmatched junction nucleotides: 6. This CDR3 spans 16 amino acids. The DNA for the CDR3 is TGTGCCAGCAGTCCCCGGACAGGGGACGGGGCCAACGTCCTGACTTTC. This translates into CASSPRTGDGANVLTF.

The gene calls are TRBV11-2 and TRBJ2-2, with 7 nucleotides matching TRBD2. This CDR3 comprises 15 residues. V lost 5 bases and J lost 5; bases outside the gene matches: 8. The germline V gene has CDR1 SGHAT and CDR2 FQNNGV. The CDR3 is CASSQAGGGTGELFF. CDR3 DNA: TGTGCCAGCAGCCAAGCTGGGGGGGGGACCGGGGAGCTGTTTTTT.

The chain joins TRBV6-5 to TRBJ2-2; 8 nucleotides line up with TRBD1. Unmatched junction bases numbered 3, after V lost 6 bases and J lost 0 bases. This CDR3 region has 15 residues. The germline V gene has CDR1 MNHEY and CDR2 SVGAGI. This chain's CDR3 is CASRGQAPNTGELFF. CDR3 in DNA: TGTGCCAGCAGGGGACAGGCCCCGAACACCGGGGAGCTGTTTTTT.

The chain is built from TRBV5-5 and TRBJ2-1; 9 bases are shared with TRBD2. CDR3 length equals 16 residues. Germline values: CDR1 SGHKS, CDR2 YYEKEE (reference sequence). V shed 1 base, J shed 6 bases, and the junction held 8 bases outside the gene matches. CDR3 sequence: CASSLRQREVGNEQFF. The CDR3, as DNA: TGTGCCAGCAGCTTGCGTCAGCGGGAGGTGGGCAATGAGCAGTTCTTC. The full variable domain, its missing parts supplied by reference TRBV5-5 and TRBJ2-1, is DAGVTQSPTHLIKTRGQQVTLRCSPISGHKSVSWYQQVLGQGPQFIFQYYEKEERGRGNFPDRFSARQFPNYSSELNVNALLLGDSALYLCASSLRQREVGNEQFFGPGTRLTVL.

V and J are TRBV11-3 and TRBJ2-7; weak D call: TRBD1 (6 bases). The CDR3 is 14 residues long. V gave up 5 bases and J gave up 3 bases, with 14 bases separating them. The germline CDR1 and CDR2 sequences are SGHNT and YENEEA. The CDR3 here is CASSTRQENYEQYF. CDR3 bases: TGTGCCAGCAGCACCCGACAGGAGAACTACGAGCAGTACTTC.

A remark on this clone: Relative to the germline gene, one junction end is altered; a read error may explain this. This chain connects TRBV15 to TRBJ1-1; possible D gene TRBD1, 5 bases. The CDR3 length is 13 residues. The germline V gene has CDR1 LNHNV and CDR2 YYDKDF (reference sequence). CDR3 sequence (DNA): TGTGCCCCCAGCAGAGATAGGGGCACTGAAGCTTTCTTT. It specifies CAPSRDRGTEAFF. The entire variable domain, with the rest obtained from reference TRBV15 and TRBJ1-1, is as follows: DAMVIQNPRYQVTQFGKPVTLSCSQTLNHNVMYWYQQKSSQAPKLLFHYYDKDFNNEADTPDNFQSRRPNTSFCFLDIRSPGLGDTAMYLCAPSRDRGTEAFFGQGTRLTVV.

This clone was found a few times. The chain couples TRBV16 to TRBJ2-3; D gene ambiguous. The germline V and J ends were trimmed by 1 base and 4 bases, with 6 bases remaining between them. In germline, CDR1 is KGHSY, CDR2 FQNENV. This CDR3 comprises 13 residues. In nucleotides, the CDR3 is TGTGCCAGCAGCCAATTCCCCTCAGATACGCAGTATTTT. This codes for CASSQFPSDTQYF.

V is TRBV11-3 and J is TRBJ2-2, with TRBD2 identical over 8 bases. CDR3 length: 16 amino acids. Losses at the gene ends were 1 base for V and 8 bases for J; bases not matched to a gene: 9. The germline V gene has CDR1 SGHNT and CDR2 YENEEA. CDR3 sequence reads: CASSLVAAGGPGELFF. The CDR3 coding sequence is TGTGCCAGCAGCTTAGTGGCGGCGGGAGGCCCGGGGGAGCTGTTTTTT.

The J gene is TRBJ1-1, the V gene TRBV7-9; no definite D call. The CDR3 covers 14 residues. From germline, CDR1 is SEHNR and CDR2 FQNEAQ (reference sequence). V was trimmed by 1 base and J by 4 bases, leaving 10 bases between them. CDR3 loop: CASSLVSRFTEAFF. In DNA form, the CDR3 reads TGTGCCAGCAGCTTAGTCAGCAGGTTCACTGAAGCTTTCTTT.

CDR3: CASSVQGYEQYF. CDR3 nucleotides: TGTGCCAGCAGTGTTCAGGGTTACGAGCAGTACTTC. The J gene is TRBJ2-5, the V gene TRBV25-1, with D perhaps TRBD1 (5 bases). The closer fit of TRBJ2-7 to the DNA end suggests the J call may be wrong. Germline loops: CDR1 MGHDK, CDR2 SYGVNS. The CDR3 is 12 amino acids.

The V gene is TRBV6-4, the J gene TRBJ2-3; 11 bases agree with TRBD2. Germline lookup yields CDR1 MRHNA and CDR2 SNTAGT. J was trimmed by 2 bases and V by 6 bases; bases with no gene match: 4. The CDR3 runs 15 residues. The CDR3 region is CASSPLAGDTDTQYF. For the CDR3, the DNA is TGTGCCAGCAGCCCACTAGCGGGAGACACAGATACGCAGTATTTT.

This chain joins TRBV2 and TRBJ1-5, with TRBD1 as a possible D gene (5 bases). The CDR3 consists of 14 residues. From germline, CDR1 is SNHLY and CDR2 FYNNEI. Trimming pared 7 bases from V and 4 bases from J, leaving 14 bases between. In DNA form, the CDR3 reads TGTGCCAGCACGGACGATGGGGGGAATCAGCCCCAGCATTTT. It translates to CASTDDGGNQPQHF.

The chain combines TRBV28 with TRBJ2-1; D is possibly TRBD2 (6 bases). Germline V gene lookup returns CDR1 MDHEN and CDR2 SYDVKM. The V end lost 3 bases, the J end lost 5 bases, and 14 bases lay between the germline ends. The CDR3 extends over 15 amino acids. The CDR3 here is CASSFGLARDNEQFF. The CDR3 DNA reads TGTGCCAGCAGTTTTGGTCTAGCGCGGGACAATGAGCAGTTCTTC.